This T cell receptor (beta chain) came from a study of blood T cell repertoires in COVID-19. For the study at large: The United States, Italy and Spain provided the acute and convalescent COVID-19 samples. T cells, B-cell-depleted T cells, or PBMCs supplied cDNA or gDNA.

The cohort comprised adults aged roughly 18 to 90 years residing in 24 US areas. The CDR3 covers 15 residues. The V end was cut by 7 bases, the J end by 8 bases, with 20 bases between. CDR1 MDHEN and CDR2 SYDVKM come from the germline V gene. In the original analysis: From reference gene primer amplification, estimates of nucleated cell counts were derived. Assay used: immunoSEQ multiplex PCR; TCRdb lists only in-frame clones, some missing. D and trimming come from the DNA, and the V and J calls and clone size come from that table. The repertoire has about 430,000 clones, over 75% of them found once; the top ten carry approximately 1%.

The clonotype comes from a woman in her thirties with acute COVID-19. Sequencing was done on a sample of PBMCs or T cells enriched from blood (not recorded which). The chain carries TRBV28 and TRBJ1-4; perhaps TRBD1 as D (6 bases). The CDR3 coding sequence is TGTGCCAGCACCCGACCCATCAGGGGACTAGAAAAACTGTTTTTT. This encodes CASTRPIRGLEKLFF.